The next 10 T cell receptor beta chains were all read from a single sample in a study of cytomegalovirus exposure and HLA in healthy donors. The PCR used 60 Vbeta and 13 Jbeta primers. Generated by immunoSEQ multiplex PCR, the TCRdb table keeps only in-frame clones and is missing some. The repertoire holds 160,000 or so clones, with 70% to 80% as singletons. Sequencing was done on a sample of PBMCs. Receptors originate from a man aged 30 to 39 in good health and CMV-seronegative.

V usage is TRBV9 and J usage is TRBJ2-3, with TRBD2 identical over 9 bases. J gave up 6 bases and V 1 base, and 6 bases lay outside the gene matches. The CDR3 loop spans 15 amino acids. In germline, CDR1 is SGDLS, CDR2 YYNGEE. For the CDR3, the DNA is TGTGCCAGCAGCGTACTAGCGGGATCGGGGGATACGCAGTATTTT. This encodes CASSVLAGSGDTQYF.

This clone appeared a single time. The chain uses TRBV27 and TRBJ2-1; 10 nucleotides align to TRBD1. CDR3 size: 16 residues. After removal of 5 bases from V and 3 bases from J, the junction contained 7 bases not matched to a gene. Germline V gene data show CDR1 as MNHEY and CDR2 as SMNVEV (reference sequence). The CDR3 is CASSKWTGGGYNEQFF. The CDR3 DNA is TGTGCCAGCAGTAAATGGACAGGGGGGGGCTACAATGAGCAGTTCTTC.

V is TRBV5-1 and J is TRBJ2-7; 10 bases are shared with TRBD2. This CDR3 has 15 amino acids. CDR1 is SGHRS, CDR2 YFSETQ, per germline. Trimming took 4 bases from V and 3 from J; bases not matched to a gene: 7. The CDR3 DNA is TGCGCCAGCAGCAACCTAGCGGGAGAAAGCTACGAGCAGTACTTC. Protein: CASSNLAGESYEQYF.

The rearrangement links TRBV27 to TRBJ2-5; D is perhaps TRBD2 (5 bases). The CDR3 has 13 residues. In germline, CDR1 is MNHEY, CDR2 SMNVEV (reference sequence). Trimming took 5 bases from V and 0 from J, leaving 7 bases between them. The CDR3 spells CASSRRNQETQYF. DNA of the CDR3: TGTGCCAGCAGTCGGAGGAACCAAGAGACCCAGTACTTC.

The chain combines TRBV4-2 with TRBJ2-7; 7 nucleotides align to TRBD2. This CDR3 has 16 amino acids. The germline CDR1 and CDR2 sequences are LGHNA and YNFKEQ. J gave up 3 bases and V 3 bases, and 11 bases lay outside the gene matches. The CDR3 reads CASSQGEDGRVYEQYF. DNA for the CDR3: TGTGCCAGCAGCCAGGGTGAAGATGGGAGGGTCTACGAGCAGTACTTC.

This clone was counted between two and nine times. The chain links TRBV14 to TRBJ2-7, with D possibly matching TRBD2 (6 bases). The germline V and J ends were trimmed by 4 bases and 5 bases, with 18 bases remaining between them. CDR3 size: 15 residues. Germline loops: CDR1 SGHDN, CDR2 FVKESK. This CDR3 reads CASSPRGGLMHEQYF. The CDR3 nucleotides read TGTGCCAGCAGCCCCCGAGGAGGGTTGATGCACGAGCAGTACTTC.

This rearrangement joins TRBV7-3 to TRBJ1-1; D is unresolved. The CDR3 runs 14 residues. Trimming cost V 5 bases and J 0 bases, with 10 bases left between them. The germline V gene has CDR1 SGHTA and CDR2 FQGTGA. The CDR3 sequence is CASSPGFLNTEAFF. The CDR3 DNA reads TGTGCCAGCAGCCCGGGATTCCTGAACACTGAAGCTTTCTTT.

The sample holds one count of this clone. The rearrangement joins TRBV15 to TRBJ1-4, with a tentative D call TRBD1 (5 bases). This CDR3 is 15 amino acids long. V lost 0 bases to trimming and J lost 6 bases, with 11 bases between them. Germline V lookup: CDR1 LNHNV, CDR2 YYDKDF (reference sequence). Written as DNA, the CDR3 is TGTGCCACCAGCAGAGATTTGGGGGGGTATGAAAAACTGTTTTTT. Residues: CATSRDLGGYEKLFF.

The chain carries TRBV4-2 and TRBJ2-1; 8 bases line up with TRBD2. The CDR3 sequence is 16 residues long. With V trimmed by 1 base and J by 2 bases, 4 bases remained unmatched. From germline, CDR1 is LGHNA and CDR2 YNFKEQ. CDR3 amino acids: CASSQVGAGAYNEQFF. The DNA for the CDR3 is TGTGCCAGCAGCCAAGTGGGAGCGGGAGCCTACAATGAGCAGTTCTTC.

The rearrangement joins TRBV2 to TRBJ1-5; tentatively, D is TRBD1 (5 bases). Germline V gene data show CDR1 as SNHLY and CDR2 as FYNNEI. This CDR3 has 15 amino acids. The V end was cut by 1 base, the J end by 3 bases, with 10 bases between. For the CDR3, the DNA is TGTGCCAGCAGTGAAGGCAGGGCCCACAATCAGCCCCAGCATTTT. Its protein is CASSEGRAHNQPQHF.